This TCR beta chain originates from a study of blood T cell repertoires in COVID-19. All enrollees were roughly 18 to 100 years old and from 20 to 30 US areas. CDR1 is SGHRS and CDR2 is YFSETQ in the germline V gene. Trimming cost V 2 bases and J 3 bases, with 15 bases left between them. This CDR3 has 15 residues. The method was immunoSEQ multiplex PCR; TCRdb's version includes in-frame clones alone and lacks a portion of them. The data show some 400,000 clones, more than 70% seen once. This receptor was identified in a man aged 25 to 40 who had recovered from COVID-19. The sequenced sample was PBMCs or T cells enriched from blood (not recorded which). The chain uses TRBV5-1 and TRBJ2-7; D might be TRBD1 (5 bases). In DNA, the CDR3 is TGCGCCAGCAGCTTTGATTGGGGCAGCCTCTACGAGCAGTACTTC. This codes for CASSFDWGSLYEQYF.